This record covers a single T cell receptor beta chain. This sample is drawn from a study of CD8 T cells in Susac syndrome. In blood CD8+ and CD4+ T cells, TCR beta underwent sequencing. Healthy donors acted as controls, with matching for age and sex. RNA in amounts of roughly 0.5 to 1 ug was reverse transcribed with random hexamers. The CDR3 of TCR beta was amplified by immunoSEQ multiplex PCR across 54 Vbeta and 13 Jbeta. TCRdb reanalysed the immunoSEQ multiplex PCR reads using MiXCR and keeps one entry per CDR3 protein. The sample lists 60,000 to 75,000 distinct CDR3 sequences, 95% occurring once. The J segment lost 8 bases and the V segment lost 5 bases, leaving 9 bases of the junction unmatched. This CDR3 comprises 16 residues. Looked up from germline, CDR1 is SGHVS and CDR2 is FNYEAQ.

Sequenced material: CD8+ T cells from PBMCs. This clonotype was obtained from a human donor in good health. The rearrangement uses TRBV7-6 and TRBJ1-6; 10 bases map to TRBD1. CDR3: CASSPTRDRGDSPLHF. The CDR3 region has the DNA TGTGCCAGCAGCCCAACAAGGGACAGGGGTGATTCACCCCTCCACTTT. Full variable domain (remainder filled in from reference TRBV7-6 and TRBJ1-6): GAGVSQSPRYKVTKRGQDVALRCDPISGHVSLYWYRQALGQGPEFLTYFNYEAQQDKSGLPNDRFSAERPEGSISTLTIQRTEQRDSAMYRCASSPTRDRGDSPLHFGNGTRLTVT.